Below, 22 T cell receptor beta chains from the same sample are listed, as sequenced in a study of blood T cell repertoires in COVID-19. Profiled with immunoSEQ multiplex PCR; TCRdb holds only in-frame clones, not every one. The repertoire holds 200,000 to 300,000 clones, with around nine tenths as singletons. The sequenced sample was PBMCs or T cells enriched from blood (not recorded which). These TCRs come from a woman in her late teens or twenties who had recovered from COVID-19.

The chain recombines TRBV7-3 with TRBJ2-7, with TRBD2 matching over 9 bases. This CDR3 comprises 15 residues. J gave up 3 bases and V 0 bases, and 3 bases lay outside the gene matches. Germline V gene data show CDR1 as SGHTA and CDR2 as FQGTGA. The CDR3 here is CASSLTGGRDYEQYF. Written as DNA, the CDR3 is TGTGCCAGCAGCTTAACAGGCGGGAGGGACTACGAGCAGTACTTC.

CDR3 sequence reads: CASSLGGGRVEEQYF. DNA of the CDR3: TGTGCCAGCAGCTTAGGAGGCGGGAGGGTTGAAGAGCAGTACTTC. The chain couples TRBV7-9 to TRBJ2-7, with 9 bases identical to TRBD2. V lost 1 base to trimming and J lost 7 bases; unmatched junction nucleotides: 8. Looked up from germline, CDR1 is SEHNR and CDR2 is FQNEAQ (reference sequence). The CDR3 has 15 residues. The full variable domain, in which reference TRBV7-9 and TRBJ2-7 provide the parts outside the CDR3, is DTGVSQNPRHKITKRGQNVTFRCDPISEHNRLYWYRQTLGQGPEFLTYFQNEAQLEKSRLLSDRFSAERPKGSFSTLEIQRTEQGDSAMYLCASSLGGGRVEEQYFGPGTRLTVT.

This clone showed up just once. The V and J genes are TRBV7-9 and TRBJ1-2, with D hard to call. Germline-derived CDR1 and CDR2 are SEHNR and FQNEAQ (reference sequence). This CDR3 region has 15 residues. The ends were cut back, 3 bases at V and 8 bases at J, with 19 bases in the middle. CDR3 bases: TGTGCCAGCAGCTTCGGGCGGGCTGCGGGTGTGGGCTACACCTTC. Protein product: CASSFGRAAGVGYTF. Combining the CDR3 with reference TRBV7-9 and TRBJ1-2 gives the whole variable domain DTGVSQNPRHKITKRGQNVTFRCDPISEHNRLYWYRQTLGQGPEFLTYFQNEAQLEKSRLLSDRFSAERPKGSFSTLEIQRTEQGDSAMYLCASSFGRAAGVGYTFGSGTRLTVV.

This clone has just a few counts. CDR3 residues: CASSYSASGNGETQYF. The CDR3 DNA is TGTGCCAGCAGTTACTCGGCTAGCGGGAATGGAGAGACCCAGTACTTC. V is TRBV6-5 and J is TRBJ2-5; 9 nucleotides agree with TRBD2. Germline CDR1 MNHEY, CDR2 SVGAGI. J lost 4 bases, V lost 0 bases, and 6 bases had no gene match. CDR3 length equals 16 residues.

The chain employs TRBV5-4 and TRBJ1-2; D possibly corresponds to TRBD1 (6 bases). The CDR3 is 14 amino acids. CDR1 is SGHNT and CDR2 is YYREEE in the germline V gene (reference sequence). V lost 7 bases, J lost 6 bases, and 19 bases lay in between. The CDR3 region is CASGSPRGLDGYTF. DNA of the CDR3: TGTGCCAGCGGTTCACCCAGGGGATTGGATGGCTACACCTTC. Drawing the rest from reference TRBV5-4 and TRBJ1-2, the complete variable domain is ETGVTQSPTHLIKTRGQQVTLRCSSQSGHNTVSWYQQALGQGPQFIFQYYREEENGRGNFPPRFSGLQFPNYSSELNVNALELDDSALYLCASGSPRGLDGYTFGSGTRLTVV.

This chain links TRBV27 with TRBJ2-7; 9 bases fit TRBD1. The CDR3 consists of 15 residues. Trimming took 5 bases from V and 6 from J; bases not matched to a gene: 11. In germline, CDR1 is MNHEY, CDR2 SMNVEV (reference sequence). As DNA, the CDR3 is TGTGCCAGCAGTCCCGGGACAGGGTTATTTGGCGAGCAGTACTTC. Protein sequence: CASSPGTGLFGEQYF.

The chain combines TRBV18 with TRBJ2-5; maybe TRBD1 (5 bases). The germline V gene has CDR1 KGHSH and CDR2 LQKENI. This CDR3 region has 13 residues. V was clipped by 1 base and J by 5 bases, with 8 bases between them. Written as DNA, the CDR3 is TGTGCCAGCTCACCACGTTCAGGGGAGACCCAGTACTTC. Amino acid sequence: CASSPRSGETQYF.

In its sample, this clone was seen once. The chain links TRBV2 to TRBJ1-3; possible D gene TRBD1, 5 bases. Germline-derived CDR1 and CDR2 are SNHLY and FYNNEI. Trimming stripped 8 bases from V and 4 bases from J, with 21 bases between. The CDR3 runs 16 residues. This chain's CDR3 is CASLPGEGRIGNTIYF. CDR3 in DNA: TGTGCCAGCCTCCCGGGGGAGGGAAGGATCGGAAACACCATATATTTT.

The chain carries TRBV9 and TRBJ1-3; 12 nucleotides align to TRBD1. The CDR3 runs to 17 residues. J was trimmed by 5 bases and V by 0 bases; bases with no gene match: 6. Germline lookup yields CDR1 SGDLS and CDR2 YYNGEE. CDR3 sequence: CASSVGDRGLSRNTIYF. The DNA for the CDR3 is TGTGCCAGCAGCGTAGGGGACAGGGGGCTTAGTAGAAACACCATATATTTT.

The chain carries TRBV5-1 and TRBJ2-7; 8 bases fit TRBD2. V lost 4 bases to trimming and J lost 2 bases; unmatched junction nucleotides: 11. The CDR3 is 16 amino acids. Germline-derived CDR1 and CDR2 are SGHRS and YFSETQ. This CDR3 reads CASSLRTSTPPYEQYF. In DNA form, the CDR3 reads TGCGCCAGCAGCCTCCGGACTAGCACCCCCCCCTACGAGCAGTACTTC.

J is TRBJ1-3 and V is TRBV2; D gene uncertain. V was pared by 5 bases and J by 0 bases, with 8 bases between. Germline V CDR1 and CDR2: SNHLY, FYNNEI. CDR3 length: 14 residues. CDR3 bases: TGTGCCAGCAGTCCCCCTATCTCTGGAAACACCATATATTTT. It specifies CASSPPISGNTIYF.

The chain links TRBV30 to TRBJ1-2, with TRBD1 matching 9 bases. The CDR3 loop spans 15 amino acids. Looked up from germline, CDR1 is GTSNPN and CDR2 is SVGIG (reference sequence). The J segment lost 5 bases and the V segment lost 0 bases, leaving 7 bases of the junction unmatched. This CDR3 reads CAWSVIRDRGYGYTF. The CDR3 DNA follows: TGTGCCTGGAGTGTAATTAGAGACAGGGGGTATGGCTACACCTTC.

The chain combines TRBV29-1 with TRBJ2-1; D possibly corresponds to TRBD1 (5 bases). Germline assignment: CDR1 SQVTM and CDR2 ANQGSEA. CDR3 length equals 13 residues. V dropped 3 bases and J dropped 9 bases, with 15 bases sitting between them. The CDR3 DNA follows: TGCAGCGTTGAGAGAGACAGTTATTCTGAGCAGTTCTTC. Translation gives CSVERDSYSEQFF.

CDR3 sequence (DNA): TGTGCCAGCAGTTGGAAGCGGGTGGGCGACAATGAGCAGTTCTTC. Protein sequence: CASSWKRVGDNEQFF. The chain employs TRBV6-5 and TRBJ2-1, with D possibly TRBD2 on 6 matching bases. Per germline, CDR1 MNHEY and CDR2 SVGAGI. V lost 4 bases, J lost 5 bases, and 15 bases lay in between. The CDR3 covers 15 residues.

This clone has more than one count but fewer than ten. The chain carries TRBV5-1 and TRBJ1-1, with a weak D call TRBD1 (5 bases). The CDR3 covers 15 residues. Germline CDR1 SGHRS, CDR2 YFSETQ. V lost 6 bases, J lost 3 bases, and 18 bases lay in between. CDR3 coding DNA: TGCGCCAGCATTCCCGTAGGAGGAGGGGACACTGAAGCTTTCTTT. Protein: CASIPVGGGDTEAFF.

The chain is built from TRBV7-9 and TRBJ2-7; 9 nucleotides align to TRBD1. CDR1 SEHNR and CDR2 FQNEAQ come from the germline V gene (reference sequence). The CDR3 spans 14 residues. Losses at the gene ends were 1 base for V and 3 bases for J; bases not matched to a gene: 1. The CDR3 protein is CASSLGGQGYEQYF. CDR3 coding DNA: TGTGCCAGCAGCTTAGGGGGACAGGGCTACGAGCAGTACTTC. Filled out from reference TRBV7-9 and TRBJ2-7, the complete variable domain reads DTGVSQNPRHKITKRGQNVTFRCDPISEHNRLYWYRQTLGQGPEFLTYFQNEAQLEKSRLLSDRFSAERPKGSFSTLEIQRTEQGDSAMYLCASSLGGQGYEQYFGPGTRLTVT.

The rearrangement joins TRBV18 to TRBJ2-7; D is possibly TRBD1 (6 bases). Germline lookup yields CDR1 KGHSH and CDR2 LQKENI. V shed 8 bases and J shed 2 bases, with 16 bases lying between them. The CDR3 covers 14 residues. CDR3 sequence (DNA): TGTGCCAGCGCCCCGACAGGTCCGGCCTACGAGCAGTACTTC. Protein sequence: CASAPTGPAYEQYF.

The V gene is TRBV6-5, the J gene TRBJ1-1, with D uncertain. Germline lookup yields CDR1 MNHEY and CDR2 SVGAGI. V lost 6 bases and J lost 3, with 14 bases in between. The CDR3 sequence is 14 residues long. DNA of the CDR3: TGTGCCAGCAGCTCACGGGGTACCCACACTGAAGCTTTCTTT. It yields the protein CASSSRGTHTEAFF.

J is TRBJ2-6 and V is TRBV29-1; TRBD1 agrees at 7 bases. V was pared by 6 bases and J by 4 bases, with 6 bases of the junction left unmatched. The germline gives CDR1 SQVTM, CDR2 ANQGSEA. CDR3 length: 14 residues. CDR3 nucleotides: TGCAGCGTCAAGAGGGACAGAGGGGCCAACGTCCTGACTTTC. This encodes CSVKRDRGANVLTF.

The rearrangement links TRBV7-9 to TRBJ1-6; TRBD1 matches at 7 bases. J lost 7 bases, V lost 3 bases, and 12 bases had no gene match. This CDR3 is built from 17 residues. Germline V gene lookup returns CDR1 SEHNR and CDR2 FQNEAQ (reference sequence). The CDR3 region is CASSFGPLAGGNSPLHF. The DNA of the CDR3 is TGTGCCAGCAGCTTTGGACCACTCGCAGGGGGAAATTCACCCCTCCACTTT.

The chain is built from TRBV28 and TRBJ1-2; D remains unclear. The CDR3 spans 12 residues. Germline CDR1 reads MDHEN; CDR2 reads SYDVKM. The V end was cut by 5 bases, the J end by 8 bases, with 12 bases between. The CDR3 loop reads CASSPRAGGYTF. CDR3 DNA: TGTGCCAGCAGTCCCCGAGCGGGCGGCTACACCTTC.

This rearrangement joins TRBV5-1 to TRBJ2-3, with D unclear. The V gene's germline CDR1 is SGHRS and CDR2 YFSETQ. There are 12 residues in the CDR3. With 5 bases removed from V and 6 bases from J, the gap between germline ends came to 10 bases. Here the CDR3 DNA reads TGCGCCAGCAGGCACGAGTGGGATACGCAGTATTTT. It is translated as CASRHEWDTQYF.